Described below is a single T cell receptor beta chain sequence and its context. Its antigen is as yet unknown. This specimen belongs to a study of cytomegalovirus exposure and HLA in healthy donors. For the study at large: Of several hundred genotyped donors, around 84% clustered with self-reported Caucasian donors.

The CDR3 runs to 13 residues. Germline CDR1 MNHNY, CDR2 SVGAGI (reference sequence). J gave up 7 bases and V 2 bases, and 5 bases lay outside the gene matches. The PCR made use of 60 Vbeta and 13 Jbeta primers. Sequenced by immunoSEQ multiplex PCR; TCRdb stores in-frame clones only, minus some. The sample includes 180,000 or so clones, 78% of them seen just once. Overall study results and limits: Indistinguishable V segments, including TRBV6-2 and TRBV6-3, were excluded.

The receptor was derived from a female donor in good health and CMV-seronegative. The sequencing input was PBMCs. The chain carries TRBV6-6 and TRBJ2-7, with TRBD1 matching over 7 bases. CDR3 coding DNA: TGTGCCAGCAGTTACCCAGGGGGACGAGAGCAGTACTTC. The encoded protein is CASSYPGGREQYF.